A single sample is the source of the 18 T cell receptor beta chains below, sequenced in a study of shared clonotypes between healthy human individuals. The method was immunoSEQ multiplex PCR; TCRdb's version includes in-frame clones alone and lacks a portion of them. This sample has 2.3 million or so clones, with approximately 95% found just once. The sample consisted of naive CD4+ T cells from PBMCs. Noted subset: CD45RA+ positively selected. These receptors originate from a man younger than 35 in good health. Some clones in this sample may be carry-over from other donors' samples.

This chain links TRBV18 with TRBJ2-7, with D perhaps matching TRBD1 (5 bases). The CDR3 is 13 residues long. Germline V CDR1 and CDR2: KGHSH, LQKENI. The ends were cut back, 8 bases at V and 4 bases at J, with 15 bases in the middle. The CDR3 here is CASAEGVGYEQYF. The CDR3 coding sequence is TGTGCCAGCGCCGAAGGGGTCGGATACGAGCAGTACTTC.

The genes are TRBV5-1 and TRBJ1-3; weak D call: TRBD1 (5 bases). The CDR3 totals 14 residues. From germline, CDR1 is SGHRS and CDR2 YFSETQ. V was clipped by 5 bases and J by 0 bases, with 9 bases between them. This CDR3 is CASRQANSGNTIYF. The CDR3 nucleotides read TGCGCCAGCAGACAGGCCAACTCTGGAAACACCATATATTTT.

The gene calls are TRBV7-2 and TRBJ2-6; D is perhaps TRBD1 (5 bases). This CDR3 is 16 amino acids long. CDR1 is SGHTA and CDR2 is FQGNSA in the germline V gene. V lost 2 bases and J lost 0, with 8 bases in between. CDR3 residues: CASSLTGPSGANVLTF. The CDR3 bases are TGTGCCAGCAGCTTAACAGGCCCCTCTGGGGCCAACGTCCTGACTTTC.

As DNA, the CDR3 is TGTGCCAGCAGCTCCCAGACTAGTTTTTACAATGAGCAGTTCTTC. Its translation is CASSSQTSFYNEQFF. This sequence joins TRBV7-6 and TRBJ2-1; weak D call: TRBD2 (6 bases). The CDR3 loop spans 15 amino acids. CDR1 and CDR2 (germline): SGHVS, FNYEAQ. The V gene lost 4 bases and the J gene lost 4 bases, with 14 bases spanning the gap.

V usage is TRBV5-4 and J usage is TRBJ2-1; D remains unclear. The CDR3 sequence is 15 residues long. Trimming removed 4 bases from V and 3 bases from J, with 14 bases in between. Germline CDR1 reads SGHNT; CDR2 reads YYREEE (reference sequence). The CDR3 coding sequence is TGTGCCAGCAGCCCGCCCCCTTCAGGCTACAATGAGCAGTTCTTC. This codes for CASSPPPSGYNEQFF.

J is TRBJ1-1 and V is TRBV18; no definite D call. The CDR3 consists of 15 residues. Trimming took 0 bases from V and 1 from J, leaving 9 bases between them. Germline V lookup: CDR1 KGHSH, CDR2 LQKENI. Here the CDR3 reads CASSPPSVANTEAFF. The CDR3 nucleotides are TGTGCCAGCTCACCACCCTCGGTGGCGAACACTGAAGCTTTCTTT.

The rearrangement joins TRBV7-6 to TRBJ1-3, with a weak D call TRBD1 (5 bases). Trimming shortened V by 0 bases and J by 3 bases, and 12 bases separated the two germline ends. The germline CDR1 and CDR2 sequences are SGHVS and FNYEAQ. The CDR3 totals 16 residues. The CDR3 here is CASSLAGGRFGNTIYF. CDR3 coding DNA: TGTGCCAGCAGCTTAGCTGGGGGACGGTTTGGAAACACCATATATTTT. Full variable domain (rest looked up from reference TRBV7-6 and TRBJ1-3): GAGVSQSPRYKVTKRGQDVALRCDPISGHVSLYWYRQALGQGPEFLTYFNYEAQQDKSGLPNDRFSAERPEGSISTLTIQRTEQRDSAMYRCASSLAGGRFGNTIYFGEGSWLTVV.

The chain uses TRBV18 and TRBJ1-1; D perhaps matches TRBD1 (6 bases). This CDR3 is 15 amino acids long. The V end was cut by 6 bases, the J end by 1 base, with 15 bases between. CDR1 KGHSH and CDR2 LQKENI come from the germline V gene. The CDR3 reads CASSDRIIQNTEAFF. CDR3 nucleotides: TGTGCCAGCTCCGACAGGATTATTCAGAACACTGAAGCTTTCTTT.

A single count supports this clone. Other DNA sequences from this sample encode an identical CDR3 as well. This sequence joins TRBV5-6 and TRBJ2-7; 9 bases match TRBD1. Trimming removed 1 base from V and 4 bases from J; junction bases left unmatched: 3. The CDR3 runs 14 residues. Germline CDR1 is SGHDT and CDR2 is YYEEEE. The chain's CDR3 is CASSLRDRVYEQYF. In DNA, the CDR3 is TGTGCCAGCAGCTTGAGGGACAGGGTGTACGAGCAGTACTTC.

The CDR3 here is CASITGPPKNIQYF. CDR3 DNA sequence: TGTGCCAGCATCACAGGGCCCCCCAAAAACATTCAGTACTTC. The V gene is TRBV21-1, the J gene TRBJ2-4; TRBD1 is taken as the D call from the table, unchecked against the DNA. TRBV21-1 is listed as a pseudogene. CDR3 length equals 14 residues.

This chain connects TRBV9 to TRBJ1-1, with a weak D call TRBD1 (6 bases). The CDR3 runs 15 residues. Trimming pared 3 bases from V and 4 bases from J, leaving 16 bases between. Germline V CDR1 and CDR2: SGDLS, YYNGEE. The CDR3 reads CASSAQGGAGTEAFF. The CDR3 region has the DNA TGTGCCAGCAGCGCCCAAGGGGGGGCGGGCACTGAAGCTTTCTTT.

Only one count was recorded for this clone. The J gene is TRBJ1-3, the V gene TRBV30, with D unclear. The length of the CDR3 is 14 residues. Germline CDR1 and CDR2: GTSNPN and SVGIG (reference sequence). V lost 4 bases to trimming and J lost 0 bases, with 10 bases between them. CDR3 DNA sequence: TGTGCCTGGACTCAGGTTTCCTCTGGAAACACCATATATTTT. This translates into CAWTQVSSGNTIYF.

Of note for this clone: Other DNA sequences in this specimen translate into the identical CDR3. DNA for the CDR3: TGTGCCACCAGCAGAGCCTTCCAAGAGACCCAGTACTTC. This translates into CATSRAFQETQYF. This chain uses TRBV15 with TRBJ2-5, with unresolved D. Germline-derived CDR1 and CDR2 are LNHNV and YYDKDF (reference sequence). The CDR3 spans 13 residues. V was shortened by 1 base and J by 1 base, with 4 bases between the two germline ends.

The CDR3 coding sequence is TGCGCCAGCAGGAGGCGGGAAATAGGAACAGATACGCAGTATTTT. Protein product: CASRRREIGTDTQYF. V usage is TRBV5-1 and J usage is TRBJ2-3, with D maybe TRBD2 (6 bases). Looked up from germline, CDR1 is SGHRS and CDR2 is YFSETQ. V was cut by 5 bases and J by 3 bases, with 16 bases left in between. The CDR3 extends over 15 amino acids.

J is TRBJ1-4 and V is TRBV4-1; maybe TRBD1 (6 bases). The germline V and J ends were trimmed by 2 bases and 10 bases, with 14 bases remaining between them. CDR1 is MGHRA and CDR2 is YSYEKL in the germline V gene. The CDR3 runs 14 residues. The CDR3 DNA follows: TGCGCCAGCAGCCAATTACAGGGTATGGGAAAACTGTTTTTT. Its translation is CASSQLQGMGKLFF.

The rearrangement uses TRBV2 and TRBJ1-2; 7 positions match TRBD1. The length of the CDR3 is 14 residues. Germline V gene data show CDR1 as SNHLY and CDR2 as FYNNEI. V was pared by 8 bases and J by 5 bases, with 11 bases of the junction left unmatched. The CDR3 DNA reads TGTGCCAGCGGAGACAGGGCTCTAGTATATGGCTACACCTTC. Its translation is CASGDRALVYGYTF.

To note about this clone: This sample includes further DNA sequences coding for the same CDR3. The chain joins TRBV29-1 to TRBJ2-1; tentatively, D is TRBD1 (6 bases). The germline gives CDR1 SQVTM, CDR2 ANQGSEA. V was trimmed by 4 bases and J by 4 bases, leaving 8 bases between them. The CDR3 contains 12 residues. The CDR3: CSVAQGYNEQFF. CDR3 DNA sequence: TGCAGCGTTGCGCAGGGGTACAATGAGCAGTTCTTC.

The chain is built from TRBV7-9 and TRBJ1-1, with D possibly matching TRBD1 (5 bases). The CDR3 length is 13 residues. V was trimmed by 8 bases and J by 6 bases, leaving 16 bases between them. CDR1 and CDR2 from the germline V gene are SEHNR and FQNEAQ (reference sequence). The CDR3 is CASQAGGRAEAFF. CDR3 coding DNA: TGTGCCAGCCAGGCCGGGGGGAGGGCTGAAGCTTTCTTT.